The rows below give T cell receptor beta chains drawn from one sample of a study of blood T cell repertoires in COVID-19. Some clones are missing from TCRdb's copy, which holds only in-frame ones; the method was immunoSEQ multiplex PCR. The table includes roughly 200,000 clones, 80% to 85% detected once. The sample consisted of peripheral blood. These receptors came from a woman older than 75 with COVID-19, enrolled during active disease. Both conserved end residues are trimmed from each CDR3. A D gene is named only where the DNA matches it firmly. A clone size is listed for some rows: how often the clone was seen (once, few, many), or a class if it is expanded.

abundance | j_gene | d_gene | v_gene | CDR3aa
- | TRBJ1-1 | - | TRBV6-6 | ASEAGRNTEAF
- | TRBJ2-1 | TRBD2 | TRBV27 | ASSSSGLAGDNEQF
- | TRBJ2-7 | TRBD2 | TRBV12-5 | ASGSERGGPIREQY
- | TRBJ1-5 | - | TRBV24-1 | ATSETGSRPQH
- | TRBJ1-2 | - | TRBV5-5 | ASSLGQGTGGYT
- | TRBJ1-5 | - | TRBV12-3/TRBV12-4 | ASSLSPGPQH
- | TRBJ1-4 | - | TRBV18 | ASSPPAEQNEKLF
- | TRBJ1-4 | - | TRBV18 | ASSQARAGNEKLF
- | TRBJ1-2 | TRBD1 | TRBV2 | ASGGTGGAT
- | TRBJ1-1 | TRBD1 | TRBV3-1/TRBV3-2 | ASRQGAQGTEAF
few | TRBJ1-3 | TRBD1 | TRBV5-1 | ASSSSGTGVDTIY
once | TRBJ2-3 | TRBD2 | TRBV7-2 | ASSLVAGGEDTQY
few | TRBJ1-2 | TRBD1 | TRBV10-1 | AIDGYRGAYGYT
- | TRBJ2-5 | - | TRBV5-4 | ASSLGQALQETQY
- | TRBJ1-2 | - | TRBV18 | ASSPDRTSYGYT
- | TRBJ2-2 | - | TRBV6-5 | AISQTNTGELF
- | TRBJ1-2 | - | TRBV7-9 | ASSPLGGGGEGGYT
- | TRBJ1-1 | TRBD1 | TRBV5-4 | ASSLKNRGPPWNTEAF
once | TRBJ2-2 | TRBD1 | TRBV19 | ASSMPRQGRVGKNTGELF
once | TRBJ2-1 | - | TRBV12-3/TRBV12-4 | ASSILADEQF
- | TRBJ1-4 | - | TRBV10-3 | AISESGGNEKLF
- | TRBJ2-7 | TRBD2 | TRBV11-2 | ASSPSGTTYGEQY
- | TRBJ2-7 | - | TRBV6-5 | ASIPGGSRNEQY
few | TRBJ1-1 | - | TRBV6-2/TRBV6-3 | ASSYSWTEINTEAF
- | TRBJ2-3 | TRBD2 | TRBV5-1 | ASSFSSGFTDTQY
- | TRBJ1-2 | TRBD1 | TRBV15 | ATASGTGKSYGYT
few | TRBJ1-2 | - | TRBV10-2 | ASSEDLRGYGYT
once | TRBJ1-1 | - | TRBV25-1 | ASSEPQRGTEAF
- | TRBJ2-2 | - | TRBV9 | ASSITGNTGELF
- | TRBJ2-7 | - | TRBV10-3 | AIRGGDGISYEQY
- | TRBJ1-1 | TRBD1 | TRBV6-5 | ASSPTGTNTEAF
- | TRBJ1-1 | - | TRBV5-1 | ASSLDGTLQSTEAF
once | TRBJ2-3 | - | TRBV5-1 | ASSLGHDTDTQY
once | TRBJ1-5 | - | TRBV28 | ASSKVGALNQPQH
few | TRBJ1-2 | - | TRBV28 | ASSLTGWGYGYT
- | TRBJ1-2 | TRBD1 | TRBV30 | AWSRQGAMHGYT
- | TRBJ1-1 | TRBD1 | TRBV6-6 | ASSYSGQGVAF
- | TRBJ2-5 | - | TRBV3-1/TRBV3-2 | ASSHRGTETQY
- | TRBJ2-5 | TRBD1 | TRBV6-5 | ASSYSRTGGTQY
- | TRBJ1-6 | - | TRBV2 | ASNSQGGNSPLH
- | TRBJ2-2 | - | TRBV7-9 | ASSPWGAGGGTGELF
- | TRBJ2-5 | TRBD2 | TRBV7-2 | ASRTTSGGGETQY
- | TRBJ2-2 | - | TRBV11-2 | ASSLAARGIRGELF
- | TRBJ2-7 | TRBD1 | TRBV29-1 | SVSNGQGYEQY
- | TRBJ1-2 | TRBD1 | TRBV28 | ASSRPGQGSYGYT
- | TRBJ2-7 | - | TRBV5-1 | ASSLGQTNTYEQY
- | TRBJ2-7 | TRBD1 | TRBV7-9 | ASSPSGQGRYEQY
- | TRBJ1-1 | - | TRBV30 | AWSVGGNTEAF
- | TRBJ2-1 | TRBD2 | TRBV3-1/TRBV3-2 | ASRRLAGGPTRENNEQF
- | TRBJ1-5 | TRBD1 | TRBV7-9 | ASSQRGTGDQPQH
- | TRBJ2-7 | TRBD2 | TRBV27 | ASSFRVAGGYEQY
- | TRBJ1-5 | - | TRBV19 | ASRTDRGGGQPQH
few | TRBJ1-2 | - | TRBV7-9 | ASSLGSGRLNYGYT
- | TRBJ2-7 | - | TRBV11-2 | ASSRTAPGYEQY
- | TRBJ1-4 | TRBD1 | TRBV18 | ASSQTDRVTEKLF
- | TRBJ1-2 | - | TRBV7-7 | ASSLVQGVYGYT
once | TRBJ2-7 | - | TRBV18 | ASSPLGSPSSYEQY
- | TRBJ1-1 | TRBD1 | TRBV7-9 | ASSLAQGDTRAF
once | TRBJ1-4 | - | TRBV28 | ATTTTVSNEKLF
- | TRBJ1-2 | TRBD1 | TRBV4-2 | ASSQGGTGAGGYT